The clone carrying this T cell receptor (beta chain) was detected many times. Its cognate antigen is unknown. This specimen comes from a study of T-cell reconstitution after alpha-beta-depleted transplantation in children. Unique molecular identifiers tagged the TCRbeta library. TCRdb re-analysed the PCR reads in MiXCR, keeping a single row per CDR3 protein. The sample holds over 200,000 distinct CDR3 sequences, roughly a tenth seen once. Whole-study findings and limits: In patients about two months after transplant, alpha-beta T cells reportedly arose from several hundred expanded graft clones. When one year had passed after transplant, most T-cell counts and diversity came from newly produced T cells. Elevated TCRbeta diversity at day 60 was traced, in some patients, to surviving recipient T cells and thymic progenitors.

The CDR3 is 16 amino acids. Germline V gene sequence: CDR1 SGHRS, CDR2 YFSETQ. Trimming took 4 bases from V and 1 from J, leaving 14 bases between them. The sequencing here drew on PBMCs, taken before TCRalphabeta/CD19-depleted stem cell transplant. The chain is built from TRBV5-1 and TRBJ2-2; D perhaps matches TRBD2 (6 bases). The source is a child under three years old with acute myeloid leukemia, due to receive a stem cell transplant. Written as DNA, the CDR3 is TGCGCCAGCAGCCCTCTGCCGGGAGTGAACACCGGGGAGCTGTTTTTT. As protein: CASSPLPGVNTGELFF.